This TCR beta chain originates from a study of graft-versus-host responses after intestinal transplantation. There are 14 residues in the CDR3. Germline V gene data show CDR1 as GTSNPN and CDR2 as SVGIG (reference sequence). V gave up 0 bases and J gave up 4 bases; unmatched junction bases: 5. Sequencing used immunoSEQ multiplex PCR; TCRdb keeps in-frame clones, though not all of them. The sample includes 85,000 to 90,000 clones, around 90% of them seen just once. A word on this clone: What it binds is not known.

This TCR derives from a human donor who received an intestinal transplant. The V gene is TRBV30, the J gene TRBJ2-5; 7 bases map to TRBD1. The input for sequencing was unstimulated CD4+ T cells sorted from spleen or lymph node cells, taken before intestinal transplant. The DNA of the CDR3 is TGTGCCTGGAGTGTAGGGGCAGGGGGAGAGACCCAGTACTTC. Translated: CAWSVGAGGETQYF.